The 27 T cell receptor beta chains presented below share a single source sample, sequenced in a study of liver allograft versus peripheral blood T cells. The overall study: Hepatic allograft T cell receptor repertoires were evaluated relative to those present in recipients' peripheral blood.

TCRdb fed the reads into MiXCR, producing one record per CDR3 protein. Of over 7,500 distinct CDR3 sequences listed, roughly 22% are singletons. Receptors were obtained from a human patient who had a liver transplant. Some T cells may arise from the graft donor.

The CDR3: CASSLSRSENSPLHF. The CDR3 region has the DNA TGTGCCAGCAGCTTAAGCCGGTCGGAGAATTCACCCCTCCACTTT. The J gene is TRBJ1-6, the V gene TRBV7-3; D remains unclear. The CDR3 length is 15 residues. V lost 1 base and J 7 bases, leaving 11 bases between the germline ends. CDR1 is SGHTA and CDR2 is FQGTGA in the germline V gene.

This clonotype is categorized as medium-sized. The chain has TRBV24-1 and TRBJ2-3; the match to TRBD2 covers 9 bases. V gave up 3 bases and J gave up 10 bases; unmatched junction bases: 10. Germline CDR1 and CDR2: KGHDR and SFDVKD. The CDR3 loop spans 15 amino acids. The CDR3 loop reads CATSDMVAGAEAQYF. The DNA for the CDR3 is TGTGCCACCAGTGATATGGTAGCGGGAGCCGAGGCGCAGTATTTT.

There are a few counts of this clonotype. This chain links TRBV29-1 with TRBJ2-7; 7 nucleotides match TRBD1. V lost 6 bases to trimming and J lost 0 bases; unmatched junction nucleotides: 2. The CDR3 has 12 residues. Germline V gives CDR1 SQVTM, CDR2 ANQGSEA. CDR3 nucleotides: TGCAGCGTCGGGACAGACTCCTACGAGCAGTACTTC. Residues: CSVGTDSYEQYF.

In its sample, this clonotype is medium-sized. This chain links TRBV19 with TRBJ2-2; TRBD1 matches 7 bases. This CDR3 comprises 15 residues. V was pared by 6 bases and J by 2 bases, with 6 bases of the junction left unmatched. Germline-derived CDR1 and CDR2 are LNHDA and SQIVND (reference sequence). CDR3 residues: CASRYGTVNTGELFF. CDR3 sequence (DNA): TGTGCCAGTAGATATGGGACAGTTAACACCGGGGAGCTGTTTTTT.

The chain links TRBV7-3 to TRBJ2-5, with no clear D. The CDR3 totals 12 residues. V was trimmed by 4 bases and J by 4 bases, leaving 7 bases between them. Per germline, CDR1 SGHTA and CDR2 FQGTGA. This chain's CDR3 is CASSSPGETQYF. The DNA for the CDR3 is TGTGCCAGCAGCTCCCCGGGAGAGACCCAGTACTTC. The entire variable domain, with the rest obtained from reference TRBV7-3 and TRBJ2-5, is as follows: GAGVSQTPSNKVTEKGKYVELRCDPISGHTALYWYRQSLGQGPEFLIYFQGTGAADDSGLPNDRFFAVRPEGSVSTLKIQRTERGDSAVYLCASSSPGETQYFGPGTRLLVL.

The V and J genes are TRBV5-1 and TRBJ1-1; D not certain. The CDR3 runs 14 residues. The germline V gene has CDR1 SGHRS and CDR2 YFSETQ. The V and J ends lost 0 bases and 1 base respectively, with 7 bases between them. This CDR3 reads CASSLDSTNTEAFF. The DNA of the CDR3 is TGCGCCAGCAGCTTGGACAGCACGAACACTGAAGCTTTCTTT.

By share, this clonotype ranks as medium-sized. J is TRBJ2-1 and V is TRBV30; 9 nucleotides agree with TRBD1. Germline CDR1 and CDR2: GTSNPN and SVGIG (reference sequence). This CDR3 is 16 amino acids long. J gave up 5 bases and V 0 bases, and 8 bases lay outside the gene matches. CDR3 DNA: TGTGCCTGGAGTGTACACGGGACAGGGCCCCACAATGAGCAGTTCTTC. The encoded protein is CAWSVHGTGPHNEQFF.

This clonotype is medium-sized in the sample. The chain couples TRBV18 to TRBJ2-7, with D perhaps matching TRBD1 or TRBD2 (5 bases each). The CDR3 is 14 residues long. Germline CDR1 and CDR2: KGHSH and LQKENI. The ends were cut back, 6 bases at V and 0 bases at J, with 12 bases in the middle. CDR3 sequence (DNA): TGTGCCAGCTCGTCCGGGACGACCTCCTACGAGCAGTACTTC. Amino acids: CASSSGTTSYEQYF.

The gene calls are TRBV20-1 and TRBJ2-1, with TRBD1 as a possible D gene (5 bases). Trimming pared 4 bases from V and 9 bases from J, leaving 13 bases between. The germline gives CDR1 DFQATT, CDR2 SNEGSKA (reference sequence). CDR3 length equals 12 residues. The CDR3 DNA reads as TGCAGTGCTACGACAGCGCCCACTGAGCAGTTCTTC. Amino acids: CSATTAPTEQFF.

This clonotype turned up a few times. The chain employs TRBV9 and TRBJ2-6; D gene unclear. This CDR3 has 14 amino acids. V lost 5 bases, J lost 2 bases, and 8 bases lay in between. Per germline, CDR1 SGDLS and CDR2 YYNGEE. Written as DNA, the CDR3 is TGTGCCAGCAGAGAGGATGCTGGGGCCAACGTCCTGACTTTC. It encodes CASREDAGANVLTF.

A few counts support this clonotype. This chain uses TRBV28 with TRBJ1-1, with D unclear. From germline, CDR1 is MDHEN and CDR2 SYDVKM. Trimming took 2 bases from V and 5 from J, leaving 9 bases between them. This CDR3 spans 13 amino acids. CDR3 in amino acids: CASSLVGGTEAFF. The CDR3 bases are TGTGCCAGCAGTTTAGTAGGAGGAACTGAAGCTTTCTTT.

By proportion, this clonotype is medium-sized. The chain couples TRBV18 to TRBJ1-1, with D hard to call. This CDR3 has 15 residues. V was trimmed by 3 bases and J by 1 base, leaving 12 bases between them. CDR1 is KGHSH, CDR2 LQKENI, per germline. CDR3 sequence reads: CASSPEVGRNTEAFF. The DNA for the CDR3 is TGTGCCAGCTCACCGGAGGTGGGCAGGAACACTGAAGCTTTCTTT. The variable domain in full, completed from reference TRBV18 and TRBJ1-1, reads NAGVMQNPRHLVRRRGQEARLRCSPMKGHSHVYWYRQLPEEGLKFMVYLQKENIIDESGMPKERFSAEFPKEGPSILRIQQVVRGDSAAYFCASSPEVGRNTEAFFGQGTRLTVV.

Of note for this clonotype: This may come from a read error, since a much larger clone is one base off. The CDR3 protein is CSVEGVGMNQPQHF. The DNA of the CDR3 is TGCAGCGTTGAGGGTGTGGGGATGAATCAGCCCCAGCATTTT. The J gene is TRBJ1-5, the V gene TRBV29-1; D remains unclear. The CDR3 extends over 14 amino acids. Germline assignment: CDR1 SQVTM and CDR2 ANQGSEA. The ends were cut back, 3 bases at V and 4 bases at J, with 13 bases in the middle.

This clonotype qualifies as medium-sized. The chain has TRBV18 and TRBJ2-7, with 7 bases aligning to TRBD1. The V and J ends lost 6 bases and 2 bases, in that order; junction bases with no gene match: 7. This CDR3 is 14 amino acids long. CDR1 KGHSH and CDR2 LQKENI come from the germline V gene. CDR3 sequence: CASSPGTEAYEQYF. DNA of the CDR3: TGTGCCAGCTCTCCCGGGACAGAGGCCTACGAGCAGTACTTC. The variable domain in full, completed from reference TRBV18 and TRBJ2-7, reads NAGVMQNPRHLVRRRGQEARLRCSPMKGHSHVYWYRQLPEEGLKFMVYLQKENIIDESGMPKERFSAEFPKEGPSILRIQQVVRGDSAAYFCASSPGTEAYEQYFGPGTRLTVT.

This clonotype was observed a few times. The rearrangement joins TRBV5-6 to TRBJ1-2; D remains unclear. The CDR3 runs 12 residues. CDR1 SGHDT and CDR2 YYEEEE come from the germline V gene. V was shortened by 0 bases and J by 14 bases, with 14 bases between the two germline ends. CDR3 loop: CASSLAGREWTF. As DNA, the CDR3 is TGTGCCAGCAGCTTGGCCGGGAGGGAGTGGACCTTC.

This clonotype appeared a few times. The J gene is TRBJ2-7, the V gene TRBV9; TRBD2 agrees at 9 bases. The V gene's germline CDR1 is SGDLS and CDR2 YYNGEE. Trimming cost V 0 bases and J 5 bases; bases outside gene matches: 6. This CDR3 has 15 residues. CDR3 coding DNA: TGTGCCAGCAGCGTAGTGGCTAGCGGGAATGACGAGCAGTACTTC. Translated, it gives CASSVVASGNDEQYF.

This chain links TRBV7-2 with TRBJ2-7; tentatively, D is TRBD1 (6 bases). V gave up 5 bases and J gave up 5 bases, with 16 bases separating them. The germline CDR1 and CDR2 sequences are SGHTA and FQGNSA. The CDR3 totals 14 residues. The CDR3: CASSVKRQDHEQYF. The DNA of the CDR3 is TGTGCCAGCAGCGTAAAAAGACAGGACCACGAGCAGTACTTC.

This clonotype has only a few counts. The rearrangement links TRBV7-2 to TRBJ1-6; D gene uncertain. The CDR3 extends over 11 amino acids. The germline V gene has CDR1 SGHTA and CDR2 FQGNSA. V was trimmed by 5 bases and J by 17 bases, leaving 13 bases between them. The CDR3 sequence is CASSGGYQIHF. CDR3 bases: TGTGCCAGCAGCGGTGGGTACCAAATCCACTTT.

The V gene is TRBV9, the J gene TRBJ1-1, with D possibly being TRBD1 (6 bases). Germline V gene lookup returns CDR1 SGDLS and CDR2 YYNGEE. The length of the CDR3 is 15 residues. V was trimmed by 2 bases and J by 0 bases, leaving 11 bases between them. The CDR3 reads CASSVGQLLNTEAFF. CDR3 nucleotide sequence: TGTGCCAGCAGCGTTGGACAGCTCTTGAACACTGAAGCTTTCTTT.

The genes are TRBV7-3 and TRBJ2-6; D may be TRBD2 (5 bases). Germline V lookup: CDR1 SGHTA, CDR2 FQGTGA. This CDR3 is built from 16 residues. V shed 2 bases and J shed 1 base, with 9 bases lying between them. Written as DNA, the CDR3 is TGTGCCAGCAGCTTAGTCGGGGTGTCTGGGGCCAACGTCCTGACTTTC. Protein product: CASSLVGVSGANVLTF.

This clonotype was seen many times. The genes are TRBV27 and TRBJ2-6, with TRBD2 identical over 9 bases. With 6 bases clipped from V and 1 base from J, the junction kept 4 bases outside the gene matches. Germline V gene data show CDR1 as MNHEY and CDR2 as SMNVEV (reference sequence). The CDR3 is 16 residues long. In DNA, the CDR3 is TGTGCCAGCAGACTAGCGGGCGCTTCTGGGGCCAACGTCCTGACTTTC. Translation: CASRLAGASGANVLTF.

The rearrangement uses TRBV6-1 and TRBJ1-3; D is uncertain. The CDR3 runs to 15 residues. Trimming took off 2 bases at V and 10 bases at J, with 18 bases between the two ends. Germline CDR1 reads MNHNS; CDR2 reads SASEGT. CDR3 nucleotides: TGTGCCAGCAGTGAATCGTCGGGATGGGTATCAACCATATATTTT. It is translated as CASSESSGWVSTIYF.

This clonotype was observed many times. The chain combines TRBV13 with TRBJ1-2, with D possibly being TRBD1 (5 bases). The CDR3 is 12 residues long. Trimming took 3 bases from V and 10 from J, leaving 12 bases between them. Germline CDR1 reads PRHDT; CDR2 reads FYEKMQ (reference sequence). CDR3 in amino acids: CASSFSRDFYTF. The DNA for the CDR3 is TGTGCCAGCAGCTTCTCCAGGGATTTCTACACCTTC.

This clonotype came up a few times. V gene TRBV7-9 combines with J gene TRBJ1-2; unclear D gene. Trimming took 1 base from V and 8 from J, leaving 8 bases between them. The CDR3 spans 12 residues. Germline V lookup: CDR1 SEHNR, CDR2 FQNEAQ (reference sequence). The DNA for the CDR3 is TGTGCCAGCAGCTTAGAAGTTGAGGGCTACACCTTC. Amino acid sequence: CASSLEVEGYTF. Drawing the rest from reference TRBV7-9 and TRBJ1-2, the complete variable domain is DTGVSQNPRHKITKRGQNVTFRCDPISEHNRLYWYRQTLGQGPEFLTYFQNEAQLEKSRLLSDRFSAERPKGSFSTLEIQRTEQGDSAMYLCASSLEVEGYTFGSGTRLTVV.

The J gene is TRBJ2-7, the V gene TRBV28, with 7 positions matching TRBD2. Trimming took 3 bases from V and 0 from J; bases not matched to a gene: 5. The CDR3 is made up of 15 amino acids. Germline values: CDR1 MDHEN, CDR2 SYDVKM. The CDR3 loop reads CASSLAAGNSYEQYF. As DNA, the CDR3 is TGTGCCAGCAGTTTGGCAGCGGGAAACTCCTACGAGCAGTACTTC.

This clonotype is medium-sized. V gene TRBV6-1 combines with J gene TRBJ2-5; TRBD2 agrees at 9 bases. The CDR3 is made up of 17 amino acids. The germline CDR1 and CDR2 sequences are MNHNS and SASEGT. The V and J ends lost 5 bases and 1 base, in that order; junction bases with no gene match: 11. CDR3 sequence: CASSPIGLALFQETQYF. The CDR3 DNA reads TGTGCCAGCAGTCCTATAGGACTAGCGCTTTTCCAAGAGACCCAGTACTTC.

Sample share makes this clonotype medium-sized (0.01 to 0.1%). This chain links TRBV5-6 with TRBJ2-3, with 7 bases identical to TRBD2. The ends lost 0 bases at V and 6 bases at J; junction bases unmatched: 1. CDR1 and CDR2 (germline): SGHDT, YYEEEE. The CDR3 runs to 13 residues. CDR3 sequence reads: CASSLEGGDTQYF. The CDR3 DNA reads TGTGCCAGCAGCTTGGAGGGAGGGGATACGCAGTATTTT.